Sequencing of this TCR beta chain was carried out in a study of T cell responses to AZD1222 COVID-19 vaccine. General study findings and limits: Spike was spanned by vaccine-associated CD4 TCRs, which were dominant at 160-218 and 743-854. Clonal diversity was possibly underestimated, and the donors were mostly white British, with more females. A reported finding is that nearly half of spike-specific TCRs target unmutated variant regions.

Remarks on this clone: Its antigen remains unidentified.

The germline V gene encodes CDR1 SEHNR and CDR2 FQNEAQ (reference sequence). The junction had 8 bases not matched to a gene; V was cut back by 5 bases and J by 7 bases. This CDR3 contains 14 residues. Clones were sequenced by immunoSEQ multiplex PCR, and TCRdb holds only the in-frame ones, with some missing. Seen here are some 170,000 clones, over 85% observed once, and the top ten hold about 2.5%. The chain has TRBV7-9 and TRBJ1-2; 9 bases agree with TRBD1. Here the sequenced sample was peripheral blood, taken on day 0 of AZD1222 vaccination. The source of this sequence is an adult in good health. DNA for the CDR3: TGTGCCAGCAGCCCGCCGGGACAGGGAGCTGGCTACACCTTC. Translating it yields CASSPPGQGAGYTF.